These 24 T cell receptor beta chains were all obtained from the same sample, sequenced in a study of cytomegalovirus exposure and HLA in healthy donors. 60 Vbeta and 13 Jbeta primers were used in PCR. Libraries were prepared by immunoSEQ multiplex PCR; TCRdb keeps only in-frame clonotypes and omits some of them. The table includes approximately 110,000 clones, less than 80% detected once. Sequencing used PBMCs. These receptors were taken from a man aged 45 to 65 in good health and CMV-seronegative.

The CDR3 DNA sequence: TGTGCCAGCAGCTTAGGAGAGGGTCAGCCCCAGCATTTT. Protein: CASSLGEGQPQHF. The chain links TRBV11-2 to TRBJ1-5; D call uncertain. The ends were cut back, 1 base at V and 6 bases at J, with 7 bases in the middle. In germline, CDR1 is SGHAT, CDR2 FQNNGV. The CDR3 extends over 13 amino acids.

The rearrangement joins TRBV23-1 to TRBJ2-7, with D unresolved. TRBV23-1 is classed as an ORF, of uncertain function. CDR3 length equals 10 residues. Trimming took 8 bases from V and 2 from J, leaving 4 bases between them. CDR3 residues: CASGAYEQYV. The DNA of the CDR3 is TGCGCCAGCGGGGCCTACGAGCAGTACGTC.

The rearrangement uses TRBV18 and TRBJ2-5, with a tentative D call TRBD2 (6 bases). V lost 4 bases, J lost 1 base, and 10 bases lay in between. Germline loops: CDR1 KGHSH, CDR2 LQKENI. CDR3 length: 14 residues. The CDR3 DNA sequence: TGTGCCAGCTCACTTGACGGGGGCCAAGAGACCCAGTACTTC. Its translation: CASSLDGGQETQYF.

This chain uses TRBV5-4 with TRBJ2-7; 9 bases map to TRBD2. Germline CDR1 and CDR2: SGHNT and YYREEE (reference sequence). V was pared by 4 bases and J by 1 base, with 9 bases of the junction left unmatched. The CDR3 is made up of 16 amino acids. CDR3 sequence reads: CASSPRSGGKSYEQYF. In DNA form, the CDR3 reads TGTGCCAGCAGCCCAAGGAGCGGGGGGAAGTCCTACGAGCAGTACTTC.

The chain couples TRBV7-2 to TRBJ2-5; 9 bases map to TRBD2. The last part of the DNA fits TRBJ2-7 better; the J call may be wrong. Germline V gives CDR1 SGHTA, CDR2 FQGNSA. This CDR3 region has 15 residues. CDR3 region: CASSSSGGELIEQYF. The DNA for the CDR3 is TGTGCCAGCAGCAGTAGCGGGGGAGAATTAATCGAGCAGTACTTC.

The chain has TRBV5-1 and TRBJ1-2; D is perhaps TRBD1 (5 bases). Germline V CDR1 and CDR2: SGHRS, YFSETQ. There are 15 residues in the CDR3. V gave up 6 bases and J gave up 2 bases, with 17 bases separating them. CDR3 DNA: TGCGCCAGCAAACTCCTGTCAGGGTTAAACTATGGCTACACCTTC. Protein sequence: CASKLLSGLNYGYTF.

This clone was picked up a small number of times. The rearrangement links TRBV30 to TRBJ2-1; perhaps TRBD2 as D (7 bases). V lost 7 bases, J lost 9 bases, and 16 bases lay in between. Per the germline V gene, CDR1 is GTSNPN and CDR2 is SVGIG (reference sequence). CDR3 length: 12 residues. The CDR3 coding sequence is TGTGCCTTTGGGGGGGGGCACCCTGAGCAGTTCTTC. Translating gives CAFGGGHPEQFF.

This chain joins TRBV28 and TRBJ1-6; 8 bases align to TRBD1. Looked up from germline, CDR1 is MDHEN and CDR2 is SYDVKM. The CDR3 covers 14 residues. After removal of 7 bases from V and 14 bases from J, the junction contained 13 bases not matched to a gene. For the CDR3, the DNA is TGTGCCAGCACCCAGGGACAGGCCCAAGGGGCCCTCCACTTT. It codes for CASTQGQAQGALHF.

The chain couples TRBV19 to TRBJ2-5; 7 nucleotides align to TRBD1. Trimming removed 5 bases from V and 1 base from J; junction bases left unmatched: 1. The germline V gene has CDR1 LNHDA and CDR2 SQIVND (reference sequence). The CDR3 has 13 residues. CDR3: CASSGDSQETQYF. The CDR3 DNA follows: TGTGCCAGTAGTGGGGACAGCCAAGAGACCCAGTACTTC.

The chain employs TRBV6-1 and TRBJ2-3, with TRBD2 identical over 10 bases. The germline V gene has CDR1 MNHNS and CDR2 SASEGT. Trimming removed 0 bases from V and 4 bases from J; junction bases left unmatched: 13. This CDR3 has 19 amino acids. This chain's CDR3 is CASSEAAPAGGFRADTQYF. For the CDR3, the DNA is TGTGCCAGCAGTGAAGCGGCTCCAGCGGGGGGGTTTAGGGCAGATACGCAGTATTTT.

The chain recombines TRBV5-1 with TRBJ2-2; TRBD2 agrees at 8 bases. The germline gives CDR1 SGHRS, CDR2 YFSETQ. The CDR3 has 16 amino acids. V lost 6 bases, J lost 6 bases, and 13 bases stayed unmatched. The CDR3 sequence is CASTSGGGVNAGELFF. As DNA, the CDR3 is TGCGCCAGCACCTCGGGGGGGGGCGTCAATGCCGGGGAGCTGTTTTTT.

About this clone: Its ends do not fully match the called genes, so a read error is possible. The chain carries TRBV11-2 and TRBJ1-2, with 9 bases lining up with TRBD1. The CDR3 totals 15 residues. Germline values: CDR1 SGHAT, CDR2 FQNNGV. CDR3 loop: CASSSRQGGTYGCTF. CDR3 sequence (DNA): TGTGCCAGCAGCTCGCGACAGGGGGGAACTTATGGCTGCACCTTC.

The table lists this clone with a count of one. The chain carries TRBV7-3 and TRBJ2-1; 7 bases line up with TRBD2. After removal of 1 base from V and 4 bases from J, the junction contained 7 bases not matched to a gene. Germline loops: CDR1 SGHTA, CDR2 FQGTGA. The CDR3 runs 16 residues. CDR3 amino acids: CASSLRGGVGYNEQFF. CDR3 nucleotides: TGTGCCAGCAGCTTAAGGGGGGGAGTGGGATACAATGAGCAGTTCTTC.

J is TRBJ2-3 and V is TRBV7-9; 9 nucleotides line up with TRBD2. Germline V gene data show CDR1 as SEHNR and CDR2 as FQNEAQ (reference sequence). V lost 1 base, J lost 2 bases, and 1 base stayed unmatched. CDR3 length: 15 residues. As DNA, the CDR3 is TGTGCCAGCAGCTTAGTAGCGGGGGTCACAGATACGCAGTATTTT. This encodes CASSLVAGVTDTQYF. Together with reference TRBV7-9 and TRBJ2-3, the CDR3 gives the full variable domain: DTGVSQNPRHKITKRGQNVTFRCDPISEHNRLYWYRQTLGQGPEFLTYFQNEAQLEKSRLLSDRFSAERPKGSFSTLEIQRTEQGDSAMYLCASSLVAGVTDTQYFGPGTRLTVL.

V is TRBV7-2 and J is TRBJ2-3, with TRBD2 matching over 11 bases. The CDR3 is made up of 17 amino acids. With V trimmed by 3 bases and J by 0 bases, 5 bases remained unmatched. Germline CDR1 SGHTA, CDR2 FQGNSA. The CDR3 sequence is CASSLTSGETSTDTQYF. In nucleotides, the CDR3 is TGTGCCAGCAGCTTGACTAGCGGGGAGACTAGCACAGATACGCAGTATTTT.

This clone appeared a few times. The genes are TRBV19 and TRBJ1-6; 8 bases align to TRBD1. Germline CDR1 LNHDA, CDR2 SQIVND (reference sequence). The length of the CDR3 is 17 residues. V lost 3 bases to trimming and J lost 7 bases; unmatched junction nucleotides: 11. The CDR3 reads CASSMEDREVLNSPLHF. The DNA for the CDR3 is TGTGCCAGTAGTATGGAGGACAGGGAAGTTCTAAATTCACCCCTCCACTTT.

This clone was detected once. The rearrangement joins TRBV9 to TRBJ1-2; D unclear. CDR3 length: 14 amino acids. Germline V gene data show CDR1 as SGDLS and CDR2 as YYNGEE. The V end lost 0 bases, the J end lost 2 bases, and 8 bases lay between the germline ends. The CDR3 spells CASSVDGRNYGYTF. CDR3 coding DNA: TGTGCCAGCAGCGTAGATGGCAGAAACTATGGCTACACCTTC.

The chain is built from TRBV11-1 and TRBJ1-2; the D gene is possibly TRBD1 (5 bases). V was trimmed by 7 bases and J by 3 bases, leaving 15 bases between them. CDR3 size: 14 residues. Germline assignment: CDR1 SGHAT and CDR2 FQDESV (reference sequence). The CDR3 here is CASTVTTGDYGYTF. The DNA for the CDR3 is TGTGCCAGCACCGTTACAACAGGAGACTATGGCTACACCTTC.

CDR3 region: CASSLGGGEKLFF. Written as DNA, the CDR3 is TGTGCCAGCAGCTTGGGTGGGGGGGAAAAACTGTTTTTT. The chain joins TRBV5-4 to TRBJ1-4; D might be TRBD1 (5 bases). Looked up from germline, CDR1 is SGHNT and CDR2 is YYREEE (reference sequence). This CDR3 is 13 amino acids long. V was cut by 0 bases and J by 8 bases, with 8 bases left in between.

The chain uses TRBV7-6 and TRBJ2-5, with TRBD2 as a possible D gene (5 bases). The J call may be in error: the DNA end matches TRBJ2-7 better. CDR1 and CDR2 (germline): SGHVS, FNYEAQ. The CDR3 spans 15 residues. CDR3 sequence reads: CASSLAEGPSYEQYF. DNA of the CDR3: TGTGCCAGCAGCTTAGCTGAGGGTCCCTCCTACGAGCAGTACTTC.

The table lists this clone with a few counts. The chain carries TRBV5-1 and TRBJ1-4; a weak D match, TRBD1 (5 bases). There are 14 residues in the CDR3. CDR1 is SGHRS and CDR2 is YFSETQ in the germline V gene. Trimming left V 5 bases short and J 4 bases short, with 12 bases between. The CDR3 loop is CASSSLGGNEKLFF. CDR3 nucleotides: TGCGCCAGCAGTTCTCTCGGGGGTAATGAAAAACTGTTTTTT.

This clone was recorded only once. The chain combines TRBV11-3 with TRBJ2-1; weak D call: TRBD2 (6 bases). Trimming stripped 0 bases from V and 5 bases from J, with 14 bases between. Germline V gene data show CDR1 as SGHNT and CDR2 as YENEEA. This CDR3 region has 16 residues. The CDR3 loop reads CASSLEGGTVNNEQFF. The CDR3, as DNA: TGTGCCAGCAGCTTAGAAGGCGGGACGGTTAACAATGAGCAGTTCTTC.

J is TRBJ1-2 and V is TRBV5-1, with D uncertain. V lost 0 bases and J 4 bases, leaving 10 bases between the germline ends. The V gene's germline CDR1 is SGHRS and CDR2 YFSETQ. CDR3 length: 14 amino acids. The CDR3 protein is CASSLERETYGYTF. The CDR3 DNA sequence: TGCGCCAGCAGCTTGGAGCGGGAGACCTATGGCTACACCTTC.

This CDR3 reads CAWSDEQYGYTF. CDR3 nucleotide sequence: TGTGCCTGGAGTGATGAGCAATATGGCTACACCTTC. The chain employs TRBV30 and TRBJ1-2; the D is unclear. The CDR3 loop spans 12 amino acids. Germline-derived CDR1 and CDR2 are GTSNPN and SVGIG (reference sequence). V was cut by 1 base and J by 5 bases, with 8 bases left in between. Based on the CDR3 plus reference TRBV30 and TRBJ1-2, the full variable domain is SQTIHQWPATLVQPVGSPLSLECTVEGTSNPNLYWYRQAAGRGLQLLFYSVGIGQISSEVPQNLSASRPQDRQFILSSKKLLLSDSGFYLCAWSDEQYGYTFGSGTRLTVV.